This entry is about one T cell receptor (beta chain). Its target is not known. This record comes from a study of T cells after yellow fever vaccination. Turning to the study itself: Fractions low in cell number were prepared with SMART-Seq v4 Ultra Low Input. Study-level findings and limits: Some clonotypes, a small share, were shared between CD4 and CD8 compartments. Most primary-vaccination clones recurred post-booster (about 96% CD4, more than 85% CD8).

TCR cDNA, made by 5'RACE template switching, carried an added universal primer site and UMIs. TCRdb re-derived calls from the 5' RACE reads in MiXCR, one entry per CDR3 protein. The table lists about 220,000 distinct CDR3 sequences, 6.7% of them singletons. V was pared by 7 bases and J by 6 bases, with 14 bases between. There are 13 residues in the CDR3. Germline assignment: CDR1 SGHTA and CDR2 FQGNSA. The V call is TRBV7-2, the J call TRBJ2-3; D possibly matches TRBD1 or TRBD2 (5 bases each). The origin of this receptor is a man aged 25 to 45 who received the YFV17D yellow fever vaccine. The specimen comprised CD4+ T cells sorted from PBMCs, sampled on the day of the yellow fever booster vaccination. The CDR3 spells CASIRDARDTQYF. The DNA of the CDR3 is TGTGCCAGCATCCGGGACGCCCGGGATACGCAGTATTTT.